This T cell receptor beta chain was identified in a study of blood T cell repertoires in COVID-19. Study-wide context: Samples representing acute and convalescent COVID-19 were sourced from the United States, Italy and Spain. PBMCs, B-cell-depleted T cells, or T cells were the source of the cDNA or gDNA that made up the material.

Only in-frame clones appear in the TCRdb table, and some are missing; sequencing was by immunoSEQ multiplex PCR. Of about 140,000 clones listed, roughly four fifths are singletons. The receptor comes from an older woman with acute or convalescent COVID-19. The specimen was peripheral blood.

This CDR3 reads CASSSRAGDRTGELFF. CDR3 bases: TGTGCCAGCAGCTCTAGAGCGGGAGATCGAACCGGGGAGCTGTTTTTT. V is TRBV6-2 or TRBV6-3 and J is TRBJ2-2; TRBD2 matches 8 bases. CDR3 length: 16 residues. The germline V gene encodes CDR1 MNHEY and CDR2 SVGEGT. V lost 6 bases to trimming and J lost 5 bases; unmatched junction nucleotides: 11.